The sequence of this T cell receptor beta chain was determined in a study of blood T cell repertoires in COVID-19. Background on the study: From the United States, Italy and Spain came samples of acute and convalescent COVID-19.

The CDR3 covers 12 residues. Trimming pared 1 base from V and 11 bases from J, leaving 9 bases between. Germline V gene sequence: CDR1 LGHDT, CDR2 YNNKEL (reference sequence). The repertoire was sequenced with immunoSEQ multiplex PCR; TCRdb's copy has only in-frame clones and lacks some. The sample records approximately 300,000 clones, 85% to 90% being singletons. This clone was detected a few times. J is TRBJ2-1 and V is TRBV3-1 (or the pseudogene TRBV3-2), with no clear D. This TCR was sampled from a young woman who had recovered from COVID-19. Sample: PBMCs or T cells enriched from blood (not recorded which). CDR3 coding DNA: TGTGCCAGCAGCCAAGTGTCGGTAAAGCAGTTCTTC. Translating it yields CASSQVSVKQFF.